This record covers a single T cell receptor beta chain. These data come from a study of blood T cell repertoires in COVID-19. Study context: The analysed material was cDNA or gDNA that came from T cells, B-cell-depleted T cells, or PBMCs.

Looked up from germline, CDR1 is SQVTM and CDR2 is ANQGSEA. This CDR3 has 16 residues. V lost 1 base and J 2 bases, leaving 15 bases between the germline ends. Method: immunoSEQ multiplex PCR; TCRdb's copy keeps in-frame clones and lacks some. The sample lists about 320,000 clones; approximately 85% were seen once. Source material: peripheral blood. This sequence joins TRBV29-1 and TRBJ2-1, with D tentatively TRBD1 (5 bases). This TCR derives from a human donor in a cohort sampled during active COVID-19. CDR3 sequence (DNA): TGCAGCGTTGAAGGAGGCTGGGTAGGGGCCTACAATGAGCAGTTCTTC. It specifies CSVEGGWVGAYNEQFF.